Each of the 10 T cell receptor beta chains below was sequenced from the same sample in a study of blood T cell repertoires in COVID-19. Assay: immunoSEQ multiplex PCR; the TCRdb copy retains only in-frame clones and omits some. This table holds 300,000 to 350,000 clones, approximately 86% found once. Sequenced sample: PBMCs or T cells enriched from blood (not recorded which). These receptors were taken from a woman between 35 and 50 years old with acute COVID-19.

V usage is TRBV5-4 and J usage is TRBJ1-1; D is unresolved. Germline V gene data show CDR1 as SGHNT and CDR2 as YYREEE (reference sequence). This CDR3 region has 13 residues. The germline V and J ends were trimmed by 5 bases and 0 bases, with 8 bases remaining between them. CDR3 sequence: CASSPEMNTEAFF. For the CDR3, the DNA is TGTGCCAGCAGTCCGGAGATGAACACTGAAGCTTTCTTT.

V is TRBV12-5 and J is TRBJ2-6; the D gene is possibly TRBD2 (7 bases). The CDR3 runs 19 residues. With 4 bases removed from V and 0 bases from J, the gap between germline ends came to 19 bases. The germline gives CDR1 LGHNT, CDR2 FRNRAP. CDR3 loop: CASGSRGGRLSSGANVLTF. CDR3 DNA sequence: TGTGCTAGTGGTTCGAGGGGGGGGCGTCTGAGCTCTGGGGCCAACGTCCTGACTTTC.

This clone was seen a single time. The rearrangement uses TRBV18 and TRBJ2-1; D is possibly TRBD1 (5 bases). The ends were cut back, 1 base at V and 9 bases at J, with 13 bases in the middle. The CDR3 covers 14 residues. Germline CDR1 is KGHSH and CDR2 is LQKENI. The CDR3 DNA reads as TGTGCCAGCTCACCACTGTGGGGCCACAGTGAGCAGTTCTTC. Amino acid sequence: CASSPLWGHSEQFF. Complete variable domain (other parts from reference TRBV18 and TRBJ2-1): NAGVMQNPRHLVRRRGQEARLRCSPMKGHSHVYWYRQLPEEGLKFMVYLQKENIIDESGMPKERFSAEFPKEGPSILRIQQVVRGDSAAYFCASSPLWGHSEQFFGPGTRLTVL.

This clone was recorded once. V is TRBV28 and J is TRBJ1-2, with 12 bases fitting TRBD1. The CDR3 runs 15 residues. With 5 bases clipped from V and 4 bases from J, the junction kept 5 bases outside the gene matches. The germline gives CDR1 MDHEN, CDR2 SYDVKM. In DNA form, the CDR3 reads TGTGCCAGCAGTCCGGGACAGGGGGCTTTCTATGGCTACACCTTC. The encoded protein is CASSPGQGAFYGYTF.

V is TRBV3-1 (or the pseudogene TRBV3-2) and J is TRBJ1-1; maybe TRBD1 (6 bases). V was cut by 6 bases and J by 3 bases, with 11 bases left in between. The CDR3 loop spans 13 amino acids. Looked up from germline, CDR1 is LGHDT and CDR2 is YNNKEL (reference sequence). CDR3 sequence reads: CASRQGGHTEAFF. As DNA, the CDR3 is TGTGCCAGCAGACAGGGCGGGCACACTGAAGCTTTCTTT.

V gene TRBV4-3 combines with J gene TRBJ2-7; 10 nucleotides agree with TRBD2. From germline, CDR1 is LGHNA and CDR2 YSLEER. V shed 0 bases, J shed 3 bases, and the junction held 8 bases outside the gene matches. The CDR3 sequence is 17 residues long. This CDR3 reads CASSQDNILAGIYEQYF. CDR3 nucleotides: TGCGCCAGCAGCCAAGATAACATACTAGCGGGAATCTACGAGCAGTACTTC.

The rearrangement links TRBV19 to TRBJ1-5; 7 bases align to TRBD1. The CDR3 extends over 16 amino acids. The V gene's germline CDR1 is LNHDA and CDR2 SQIVND (reference sequence). V shed 6 bases, J shed 0 bases, and the junction held 8 bases outside the gene matches. CDR3 in DNA: TGTGCCAGTAGGAGAACAGGGGAGTATAGCAATCAGCCCCAGCATTTT. Protein product: CASRRTGEYSNQPQHF.

The chain has TRBV7-9 and TRBJ1-4; 10 positions agree with TRBD1. This CDR3 has 15 amino acids. Germline V CDR1 and CDR2: SEHNR, FQNEAQ (reference sequence). Trimming cost V 4 bases and J 5 bases; bases outside gene matches: 4. CDR3 in amino acids: CASSSRTGGNEKLFF. In DNA, the CDR3 is TGTGCCAGCAGCTCTAGGACAGGGGGGAATGAAAAACTGTTTTTT.

The chain carries TRBV10-3 and TRBJ1-2, with unresolved D. The CDR3 consists of 14 residues. Germline V gene data show CDR1 as ENHRY and CDR2 as SYGVKD. Trimming shortened V by 0 bases and J by 1 base, and 6 bases separated the two germline ends. CDR3: CAISESEGNYGYTF. The CDR3 DNA reads TGTGCCATCAGTGAGTCTGAGGGTAACTATGGCTACACCTTC.

This sequence joins TRBV29-1 and TRBJ2-5; D gene uncertain. The CDR3 sequence is 13 residues long. Trimming removed 6 bases at V and 5 bases at J, with 16 bases between. CDR1 is SQVTM, CDR2 ANQGSEA, per germline. The CDR3 spells CSVAPRQRETQYF. CDR3 nucleotide sequence: TGCAGCGTGGCACCGCGGCAGAGGGAGACCCAGTACTTC. The full variable domain, completed using reference TRBV29-1 and TRBJ2-5, is SAVISQKPSRDICQRGTSLTIQCQVDSQVTMMFWYRQQPGQSLTLIATANQGSEATYESGFVIDKFPISRPNLTFSTLTVSNMSPEDSSIYLCSVAPRQRETQYFGPGTRLLVL.